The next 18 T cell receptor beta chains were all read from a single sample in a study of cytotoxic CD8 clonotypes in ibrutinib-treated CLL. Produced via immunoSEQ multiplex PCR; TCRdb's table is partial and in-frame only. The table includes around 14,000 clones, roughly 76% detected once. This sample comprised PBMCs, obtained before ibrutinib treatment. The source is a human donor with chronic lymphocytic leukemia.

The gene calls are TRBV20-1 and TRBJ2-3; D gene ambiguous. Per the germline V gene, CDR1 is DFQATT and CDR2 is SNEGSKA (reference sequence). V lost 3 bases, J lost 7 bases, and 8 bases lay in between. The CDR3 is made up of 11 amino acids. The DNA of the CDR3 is TGCAGTGCTAGTCCGACGTATACGCAGTATTTT. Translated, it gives CSASPTYTQYF.

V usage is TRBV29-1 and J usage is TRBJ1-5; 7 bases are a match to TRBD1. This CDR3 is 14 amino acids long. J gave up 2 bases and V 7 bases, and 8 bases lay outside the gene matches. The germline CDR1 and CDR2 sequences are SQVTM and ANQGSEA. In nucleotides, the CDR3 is TGCAGCGCCCAACAGGGGAGCGGCAATCAGCCCCAGCATTTT. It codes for CSAQQGSGNQPQHF.

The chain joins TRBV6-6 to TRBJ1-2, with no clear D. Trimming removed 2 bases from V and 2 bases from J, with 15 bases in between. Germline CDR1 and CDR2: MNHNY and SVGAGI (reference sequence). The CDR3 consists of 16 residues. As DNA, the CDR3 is TGTGCCAGCAGTTACACCCCTAGCGATTTAAACTATGGCTACACCTTC. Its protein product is CASSYTPSDLNYGYTF.

CDR3 region: CAISRGQNTEAFF. CDR3 DNA: TGTGCCATCAGTCGGGGACAGAACACTGAAGCTTTCTTT. V usage is TRBV10-3 and J usage is TRBJ1-1; TRBD1 is a possible D gene (6 bases). Per germline, CDR1 ENHRY and CDR2 SYGVKD. Deletions cut 5 bases from V and 1 base from J, with 8 bases between. There are 13 residues in the CDR3.

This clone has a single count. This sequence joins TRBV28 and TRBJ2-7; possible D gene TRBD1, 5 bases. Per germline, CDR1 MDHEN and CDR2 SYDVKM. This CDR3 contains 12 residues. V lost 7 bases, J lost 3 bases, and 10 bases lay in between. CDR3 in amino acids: CASKLGHYEQYF. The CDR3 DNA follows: TGTGCCAGCAAATTGGGGCACTACGAGCAGTACTTC. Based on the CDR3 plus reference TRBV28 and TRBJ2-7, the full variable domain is DVKVTQSSRYLVKRTGEKVFLECVQDMDHENMFWYRQDPGLGLRLIYFSYDVKMKEKGDIPEGYSVSREKKERFSLILESASTNQTSMYLCASKLGHYEQYFGPGTRLTVT.

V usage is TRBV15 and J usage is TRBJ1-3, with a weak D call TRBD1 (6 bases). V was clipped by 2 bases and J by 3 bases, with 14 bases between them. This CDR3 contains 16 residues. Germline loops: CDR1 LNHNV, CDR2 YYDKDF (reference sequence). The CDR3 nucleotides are TGTGCCACCAGCAGATCAAGGGGGGCTAGTGGAAACACCATATATTTT. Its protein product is CATSRSRGASGNTIYF.

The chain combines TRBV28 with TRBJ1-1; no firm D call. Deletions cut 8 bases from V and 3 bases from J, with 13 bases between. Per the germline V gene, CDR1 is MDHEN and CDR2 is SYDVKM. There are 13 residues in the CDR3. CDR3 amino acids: CASGEVGYTEAFF. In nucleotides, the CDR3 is TGTGCCAGCGGGGAGGTGGGGTACACTGAAGCTTTCTTT. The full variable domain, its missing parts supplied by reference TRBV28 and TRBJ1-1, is DVKVTQSSRYLVKRTGEKVFLECVQDMDHENMFWYRQDPGLGLRLIYFSYDVKMKEKGDIPEGYSVSREKKERFSLILESASTNQTSMYLCASGEVGYTEAFFGQGTRLTVV.

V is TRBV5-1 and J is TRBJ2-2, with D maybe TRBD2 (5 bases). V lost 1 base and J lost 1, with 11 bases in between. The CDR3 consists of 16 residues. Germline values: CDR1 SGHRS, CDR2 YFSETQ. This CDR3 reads CASSLRFRGNTGELFF. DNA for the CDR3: TGCGCCAGCAGCTTGAGGTTCCGGGGGAACACCGGGGAGCTGTTTTTT.

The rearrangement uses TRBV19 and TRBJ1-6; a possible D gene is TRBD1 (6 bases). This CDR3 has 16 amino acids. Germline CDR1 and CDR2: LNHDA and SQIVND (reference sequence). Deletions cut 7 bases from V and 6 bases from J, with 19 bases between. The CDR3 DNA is TGTGCCAGTAAACTCGGGGGGCATGGGGCTAATTCACCCCTCCACTTT. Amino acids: CASKLGGHGANSPLHF. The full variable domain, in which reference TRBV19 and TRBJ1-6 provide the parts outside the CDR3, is DGGITQSPKYLFRKEGQNVTLSCEQNLNHDAMYWYRQDPGQGLRLIYYSQIVNDFQKGDIAEGYSVSREKKESFPLTVTSAQKNPTAFYLCASKLGGHGANSPLHFGNGTRLTVT.

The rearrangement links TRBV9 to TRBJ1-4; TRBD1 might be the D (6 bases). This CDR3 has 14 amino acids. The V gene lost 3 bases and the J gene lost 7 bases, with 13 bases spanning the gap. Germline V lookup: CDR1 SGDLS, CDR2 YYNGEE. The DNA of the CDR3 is TGTGCCAGCAGCGGAACAGGGTTTCCTGAAAAACTGTTTTTT. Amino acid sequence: CASSGTGFPEKLFF.

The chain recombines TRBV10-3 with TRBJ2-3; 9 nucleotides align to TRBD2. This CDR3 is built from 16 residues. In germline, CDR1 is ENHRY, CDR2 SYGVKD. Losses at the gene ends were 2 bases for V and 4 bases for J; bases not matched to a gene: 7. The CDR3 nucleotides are TGTGCCATCAGTGAGGGGGCGCGGGGGGGGCCAGATACGCAGTATTTT. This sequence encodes CAISEGARGGPDTQYF.

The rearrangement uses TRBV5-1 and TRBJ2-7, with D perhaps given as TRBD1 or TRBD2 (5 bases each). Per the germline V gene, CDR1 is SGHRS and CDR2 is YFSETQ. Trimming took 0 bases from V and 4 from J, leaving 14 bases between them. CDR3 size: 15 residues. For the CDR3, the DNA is TGCGCCAGCAGCTTGGCCGGGACGGACCTATACGAGCAGTACTTC. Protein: CASSLAGTDLYEQYF.

CDR3 coding DNA: TGTGCCAGCAGCTTAGGGGTGGGGGGGCCCACAGATACGCAGTATTTT. As protein: CASSLGVGGPTDTQYF. The rearrangement links TRBV7-2 to TRBJ2-3; possible D gene TRBD2, 7 bases. The CDR3 runs 16 residues. Trimming took off 1 base at V and 2 bases at J, with 13 bases between the two ends. Germline CDR1 and CDR2: SGHTA and FQGNSA.

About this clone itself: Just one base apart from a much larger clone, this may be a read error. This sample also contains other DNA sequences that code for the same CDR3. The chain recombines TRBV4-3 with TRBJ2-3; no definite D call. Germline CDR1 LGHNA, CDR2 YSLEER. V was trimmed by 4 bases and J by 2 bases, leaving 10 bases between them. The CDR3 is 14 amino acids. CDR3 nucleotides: TGCGCCAGCAGCCGGCAGGAGCTCACAGATACGCAGTATTTT. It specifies CASSRQELTDTQYF.

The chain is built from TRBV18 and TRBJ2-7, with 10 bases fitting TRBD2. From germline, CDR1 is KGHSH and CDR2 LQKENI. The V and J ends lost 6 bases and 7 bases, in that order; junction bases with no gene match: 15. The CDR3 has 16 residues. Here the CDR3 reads CASSLGPSGSLGEQYF. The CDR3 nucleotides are TGTGCCAGCTCCCTGGGCCCTAGCGGGAGTTTGGGGGAGCAGTACTTC.

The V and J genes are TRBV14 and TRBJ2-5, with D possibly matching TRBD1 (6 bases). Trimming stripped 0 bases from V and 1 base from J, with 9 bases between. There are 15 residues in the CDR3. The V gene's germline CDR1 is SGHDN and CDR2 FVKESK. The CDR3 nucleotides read TGTGCCAGCAGCCAAGAGACAGGATCCCAAGAGACCCAGTACTTC. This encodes CASSQETGSQETQYF.

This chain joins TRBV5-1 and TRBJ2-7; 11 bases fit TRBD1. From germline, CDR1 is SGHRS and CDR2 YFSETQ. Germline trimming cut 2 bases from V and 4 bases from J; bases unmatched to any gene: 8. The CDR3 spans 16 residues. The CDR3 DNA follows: TGCGCCAGCAGCTTTCACGGGGGACAGGGGGTTTACGAGCAGTACTTC. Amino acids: CASSFHGGQGVYEQYF.

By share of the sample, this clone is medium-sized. The CDR3 nucleotides are TGTGCCAGCAGTTTAACCGTCCCTCTCGGCTTTGGGGGCAATCAGCCCCAGCATTTT. It yields the protein CASSLTVPLGFGGNQPQHF. V is TRBV28 and J is TRBJ1-5; D not resolved. Deletions cut 2 bases from V and 2 bases from J, with 22 bases between. CDR1 and CDR2 from the germline V gene are MDHEN and SYDVKM. The CDR3 has 19 residues. Full variable domain (remainder filled in from reference TRBV28 and TRBJ1-5): DVKVTQSSRYLVKRTGEKVFLECVQDMDHENMFWYRQDPGLGLRLIYFSYDVKMKEKGDIPEGYSVSREKKERFSLILESASTNQTSMYLCASSLTVPLGFGGNQPQHFGDGTRLSIL.